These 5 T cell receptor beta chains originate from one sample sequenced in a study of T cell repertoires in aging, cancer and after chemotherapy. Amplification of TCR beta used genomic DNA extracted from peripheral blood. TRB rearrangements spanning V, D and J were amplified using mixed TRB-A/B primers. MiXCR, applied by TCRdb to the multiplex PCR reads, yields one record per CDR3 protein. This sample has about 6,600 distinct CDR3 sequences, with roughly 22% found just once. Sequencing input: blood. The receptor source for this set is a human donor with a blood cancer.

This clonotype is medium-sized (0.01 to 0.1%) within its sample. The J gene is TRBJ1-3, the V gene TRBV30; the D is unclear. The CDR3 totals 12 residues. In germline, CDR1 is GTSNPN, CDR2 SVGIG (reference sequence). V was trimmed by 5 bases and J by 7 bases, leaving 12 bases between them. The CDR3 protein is CAWDHIGNTIYF. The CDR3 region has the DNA TGTGCCTGGGACCATATTGGGAACACCATATATTTT.

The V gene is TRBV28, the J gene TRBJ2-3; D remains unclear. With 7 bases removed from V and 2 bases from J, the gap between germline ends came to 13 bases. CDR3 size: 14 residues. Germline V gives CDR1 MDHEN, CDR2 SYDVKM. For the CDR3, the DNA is TGTGCCAGCACTACTCCGGGTAACACAGATACGCAGTATTTT. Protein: CASTTPGNTDTQYF.

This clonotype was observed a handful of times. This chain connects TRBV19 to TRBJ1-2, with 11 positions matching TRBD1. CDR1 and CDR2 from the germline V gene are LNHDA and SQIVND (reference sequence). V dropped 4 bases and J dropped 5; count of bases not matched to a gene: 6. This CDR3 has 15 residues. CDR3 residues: CASSTSGTGGYGYTF. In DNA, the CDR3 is TGTGCCAGTAGTACCTCCGGGACAGGGGGTTATGGCTACACCTTC.

The CDR3 DNA sequence: TGTGCCAGCAGCCCACTTGGGGGGGGGCGAAGTTTTTACGAGCAGTACTTC. This codes for CASSPLGGGRSFYEQYF. The chain combines TRBV12-3 or TRBV12-4 with TRBJ2-7; perhaps TRBD2 as D (7 bases). This CDR3 is built from 17 residues. V gave up 6 bases and J gave up 4 bases, with 25 bases separating them.

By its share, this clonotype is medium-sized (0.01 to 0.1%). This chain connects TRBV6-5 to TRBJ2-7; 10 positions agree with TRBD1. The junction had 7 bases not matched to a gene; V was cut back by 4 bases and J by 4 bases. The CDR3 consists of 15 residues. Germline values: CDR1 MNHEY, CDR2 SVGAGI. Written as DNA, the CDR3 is TGTGCCAGCAGTTCGACCGGGACAGGGGTTTACGAGCAGTACTTC. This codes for CASSSTGTGVYEQYF.